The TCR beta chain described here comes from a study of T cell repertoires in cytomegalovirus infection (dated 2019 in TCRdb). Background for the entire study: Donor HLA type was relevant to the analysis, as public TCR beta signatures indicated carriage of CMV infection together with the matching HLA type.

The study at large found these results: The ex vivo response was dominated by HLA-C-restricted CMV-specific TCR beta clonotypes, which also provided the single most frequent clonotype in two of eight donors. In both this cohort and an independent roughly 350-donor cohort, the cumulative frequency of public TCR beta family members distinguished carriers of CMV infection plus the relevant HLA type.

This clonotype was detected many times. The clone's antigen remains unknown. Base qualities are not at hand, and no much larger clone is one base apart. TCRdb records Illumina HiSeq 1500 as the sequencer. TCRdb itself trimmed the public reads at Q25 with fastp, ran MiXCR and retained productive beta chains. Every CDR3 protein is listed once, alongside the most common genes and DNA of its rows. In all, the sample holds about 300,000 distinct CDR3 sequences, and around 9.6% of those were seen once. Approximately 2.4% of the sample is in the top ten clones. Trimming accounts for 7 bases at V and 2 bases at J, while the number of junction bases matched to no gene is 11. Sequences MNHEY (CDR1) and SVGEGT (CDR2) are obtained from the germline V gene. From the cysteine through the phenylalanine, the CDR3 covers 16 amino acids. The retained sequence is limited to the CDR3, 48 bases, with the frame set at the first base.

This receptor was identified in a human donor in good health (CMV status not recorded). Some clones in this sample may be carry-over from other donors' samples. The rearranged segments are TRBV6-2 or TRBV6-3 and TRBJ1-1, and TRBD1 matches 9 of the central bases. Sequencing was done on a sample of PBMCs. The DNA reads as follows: TGTGCCAGCAAGGACCTCCGGGACAGGGACAACACTGAAGCTTTCTTT. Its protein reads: CASKDLRDRDNTEAFF.